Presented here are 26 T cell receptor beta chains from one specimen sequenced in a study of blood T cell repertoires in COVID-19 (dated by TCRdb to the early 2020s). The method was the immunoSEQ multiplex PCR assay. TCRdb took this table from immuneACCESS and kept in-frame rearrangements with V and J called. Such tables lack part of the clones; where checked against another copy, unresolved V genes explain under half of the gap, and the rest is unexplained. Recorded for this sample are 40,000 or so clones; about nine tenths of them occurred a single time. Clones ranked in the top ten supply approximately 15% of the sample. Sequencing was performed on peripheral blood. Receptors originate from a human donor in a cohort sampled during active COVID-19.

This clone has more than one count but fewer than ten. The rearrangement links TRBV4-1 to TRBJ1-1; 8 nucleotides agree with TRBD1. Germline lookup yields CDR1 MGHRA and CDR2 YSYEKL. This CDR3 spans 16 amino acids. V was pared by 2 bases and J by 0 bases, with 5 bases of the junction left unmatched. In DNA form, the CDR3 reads TGCGCCAGCAGCCAAATTCGACAGGGGTTGAACACTGAAGCTTTCTTT. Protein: CASSQIRQGLNTEAFF.

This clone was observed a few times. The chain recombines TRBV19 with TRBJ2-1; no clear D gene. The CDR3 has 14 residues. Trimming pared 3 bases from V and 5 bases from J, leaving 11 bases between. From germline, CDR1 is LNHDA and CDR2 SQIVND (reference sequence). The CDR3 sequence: CASSILWQNNEQFF. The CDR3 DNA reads TGTGCCAGTAGTATTCTTTGGCAGAACAATGAGCAGTTCTTC.

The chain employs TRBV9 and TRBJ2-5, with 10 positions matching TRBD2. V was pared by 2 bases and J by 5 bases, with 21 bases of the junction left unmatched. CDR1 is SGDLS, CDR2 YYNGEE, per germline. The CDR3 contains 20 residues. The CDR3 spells CASSVGNIGTSAQIGETQYF. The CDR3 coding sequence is TGTGCCAGCAGCGTGGGCAACATTGGGACTAGCGCTCAAATTGGGGAGACCCAGTACTTC. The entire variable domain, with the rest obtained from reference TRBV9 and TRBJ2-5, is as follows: DSGVTQTPKHLITATGQRVTLRCSPRSGDLSVYWYQQSLDQGLQFLIQYYNGEERAKGNILERFSAQQFPDLHSELNLSSLELGDSALYFCASSVGNIGTSAQIGETQYFGPGTRLLVL.

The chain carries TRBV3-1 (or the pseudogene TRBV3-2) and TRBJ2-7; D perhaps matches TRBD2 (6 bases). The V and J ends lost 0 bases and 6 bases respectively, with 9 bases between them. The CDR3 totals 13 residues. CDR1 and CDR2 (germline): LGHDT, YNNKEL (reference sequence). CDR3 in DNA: TGTGCCAGCAGCCAAGATGGGGGGTCCGAGCAGTACTTC. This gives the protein CASSQDGGSEQYF.

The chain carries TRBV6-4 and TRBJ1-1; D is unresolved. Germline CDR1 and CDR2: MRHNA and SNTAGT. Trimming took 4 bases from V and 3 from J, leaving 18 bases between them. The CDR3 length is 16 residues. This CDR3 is CASSVTGIFRDTEAFF. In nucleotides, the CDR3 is TGTGCCAGCAGTGTTACGGGGATCTTTCGGGACACTGAAGCTTTCTTT.

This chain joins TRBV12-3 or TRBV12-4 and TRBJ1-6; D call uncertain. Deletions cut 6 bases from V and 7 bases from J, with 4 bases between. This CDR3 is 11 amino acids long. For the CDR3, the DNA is TGTGCCAGCAGCCTGAATTCACCCCTCCACTTT. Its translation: CASSLNSPLHF.

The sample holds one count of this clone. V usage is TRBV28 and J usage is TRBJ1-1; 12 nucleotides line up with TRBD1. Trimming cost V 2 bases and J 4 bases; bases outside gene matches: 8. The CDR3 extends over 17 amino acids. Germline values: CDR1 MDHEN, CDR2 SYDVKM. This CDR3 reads CASSLTRDRGRGTEAFF. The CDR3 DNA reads TGTGCCAGCAGTTTAACTCGGGACAGGGGGCGAGGCACTGAAGCTTTCTTT.

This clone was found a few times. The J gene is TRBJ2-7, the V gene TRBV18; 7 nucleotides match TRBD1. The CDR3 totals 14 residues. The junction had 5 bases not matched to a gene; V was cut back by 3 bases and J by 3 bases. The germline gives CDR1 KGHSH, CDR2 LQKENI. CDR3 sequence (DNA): TGTGCCAGCTCACCTACGACAGGGTACTACGAGCAGTACTTC. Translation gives CASSPTTGYYEQYF.

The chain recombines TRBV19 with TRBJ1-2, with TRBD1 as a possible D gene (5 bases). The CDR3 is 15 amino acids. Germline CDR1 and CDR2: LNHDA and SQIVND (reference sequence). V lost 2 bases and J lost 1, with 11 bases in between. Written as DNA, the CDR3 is TGTGCCAGTAGTATAAGTGGGGGGTTTAACTATGGCTACACCTTC. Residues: CASSISGGFNYGYTF.

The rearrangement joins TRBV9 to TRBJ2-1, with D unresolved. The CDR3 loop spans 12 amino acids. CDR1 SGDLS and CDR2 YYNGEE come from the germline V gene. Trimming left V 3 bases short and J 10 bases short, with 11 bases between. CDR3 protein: CASSANEVEQFF. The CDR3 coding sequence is TGTGCCAGCAGCGCAAACGAGGTAGAGCAGTTCTTC.

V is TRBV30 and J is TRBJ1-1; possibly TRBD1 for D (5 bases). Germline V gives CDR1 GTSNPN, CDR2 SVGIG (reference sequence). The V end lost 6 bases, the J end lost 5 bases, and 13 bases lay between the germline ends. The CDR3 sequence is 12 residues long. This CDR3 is CACRGSPTEAFF. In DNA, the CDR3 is TGTGCCTGTCGGGGGTCCCCGACTGAAGCTTTCTTT.

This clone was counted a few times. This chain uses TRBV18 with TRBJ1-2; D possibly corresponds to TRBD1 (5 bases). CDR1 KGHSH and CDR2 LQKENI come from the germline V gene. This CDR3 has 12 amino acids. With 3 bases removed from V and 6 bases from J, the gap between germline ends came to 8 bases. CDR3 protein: CASSPGQDGYTF. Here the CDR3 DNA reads TGTGCCAGCTCACCGGGGCAGGATGGCTACACCTTC.

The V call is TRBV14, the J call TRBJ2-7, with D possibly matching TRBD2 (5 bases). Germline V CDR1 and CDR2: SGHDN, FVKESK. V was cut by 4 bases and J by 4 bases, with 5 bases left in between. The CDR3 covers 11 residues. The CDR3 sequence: CASSRRYEQYF. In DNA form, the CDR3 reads TGTGCCAGCAGCCGGAGGTACGAGCAGTACTTC.

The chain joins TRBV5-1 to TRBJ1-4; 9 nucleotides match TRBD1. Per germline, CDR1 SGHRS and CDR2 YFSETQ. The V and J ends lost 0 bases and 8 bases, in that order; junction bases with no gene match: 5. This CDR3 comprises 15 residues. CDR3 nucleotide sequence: TGCGCCAGCAGCTTGGGGGACAGGGACGTCGAAAAACTGTTTTTT. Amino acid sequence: CASSLGDRDVEKLFF.

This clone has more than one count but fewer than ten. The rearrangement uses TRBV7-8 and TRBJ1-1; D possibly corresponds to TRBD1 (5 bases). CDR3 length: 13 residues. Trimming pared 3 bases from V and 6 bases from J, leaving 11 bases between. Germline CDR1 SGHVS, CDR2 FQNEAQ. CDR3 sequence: CASSFSRVAEAFF. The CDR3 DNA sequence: TGTGCCAGCAGCTTCAGCAGGGTGGCTGAAGCTTTCTTT.

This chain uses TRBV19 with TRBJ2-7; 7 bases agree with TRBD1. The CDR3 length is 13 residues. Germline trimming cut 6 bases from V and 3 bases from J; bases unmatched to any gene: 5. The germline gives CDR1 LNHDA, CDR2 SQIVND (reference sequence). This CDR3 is CASRGQAGYEQYF. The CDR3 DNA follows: TGTGCCAGTAGAGGACAGGCGGGCTACGAGCAGTACTTC.

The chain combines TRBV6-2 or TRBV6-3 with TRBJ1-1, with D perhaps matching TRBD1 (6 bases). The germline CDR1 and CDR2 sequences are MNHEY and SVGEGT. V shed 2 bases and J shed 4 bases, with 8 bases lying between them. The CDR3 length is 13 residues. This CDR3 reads CASSYRGGTEAFF. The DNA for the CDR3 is TGTGCCAGCAGTTACAGGGGGGGCACTGAAGCTTTCTTT.

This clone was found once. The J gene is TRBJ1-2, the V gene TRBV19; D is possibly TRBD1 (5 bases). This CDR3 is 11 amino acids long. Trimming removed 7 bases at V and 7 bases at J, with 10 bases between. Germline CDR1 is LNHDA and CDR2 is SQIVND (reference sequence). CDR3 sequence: CASMAGLGYTF. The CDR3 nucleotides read TGTGCCAGTATGGCGGGGCTTGGCTACACCTTC.

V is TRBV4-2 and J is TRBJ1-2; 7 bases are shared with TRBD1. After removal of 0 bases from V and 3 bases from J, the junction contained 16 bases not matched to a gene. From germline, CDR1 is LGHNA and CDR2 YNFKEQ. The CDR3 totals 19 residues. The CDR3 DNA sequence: TGTGCCAGCAGCCAAGAAGCCCCCGGGACAGACCCTCTGCACTATGGCTACACCTTC. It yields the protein CASSQEAPGTDPLHYGYTF.

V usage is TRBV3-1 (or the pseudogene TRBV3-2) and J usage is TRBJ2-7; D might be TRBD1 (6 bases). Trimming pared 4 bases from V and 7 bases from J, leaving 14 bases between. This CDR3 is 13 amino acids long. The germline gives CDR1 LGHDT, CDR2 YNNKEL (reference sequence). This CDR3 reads CASSRGHPWEQYF. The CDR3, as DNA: TGTGCCAGCAGCCGGGGACACCCCTGGGAGCAGTACTTC.

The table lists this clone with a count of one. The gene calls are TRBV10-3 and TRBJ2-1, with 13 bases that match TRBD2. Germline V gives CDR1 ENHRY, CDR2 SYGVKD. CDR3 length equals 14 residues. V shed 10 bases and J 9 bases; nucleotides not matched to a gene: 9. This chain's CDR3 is CATRTSGGSSEQFF. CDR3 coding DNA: TGTGCCACCCGGACTAGCGGGGGCTCGAGTGAGCAGTTCTTC.

The CDR3 nucleotides read TGTGCCATCGGGACTAGGTTCTATGAGCAGTTCTTC. Protein: CAIGTRFYEQFF. V gene TRBV10-3 combines with J gene TRBJ2-1, with 8 bases aligning to TRBD2. The germline V gene has CDR1 ENHRY and CDR2 SYGVKD. Unmatched junction bases numbered 5, after V lost 8 bases and J lost 8 bases. The CDR3 runs 12 residues.

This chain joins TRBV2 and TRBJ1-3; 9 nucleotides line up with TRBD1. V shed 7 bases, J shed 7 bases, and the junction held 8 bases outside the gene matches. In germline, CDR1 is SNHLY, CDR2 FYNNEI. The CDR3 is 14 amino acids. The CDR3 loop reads CASNTLGQGNTIYF. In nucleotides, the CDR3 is TGTGCCAGCAACACTTTAGGACAGGGGAACACCATATATTTT. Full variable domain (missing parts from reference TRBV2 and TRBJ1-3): EPEVTQTPSHQVTQMGQEVILRCVPISNHLYFYWYRQILGQKVEFLVSFYNNEISEKSEIFDDQFSVERPDGSNFTLKIRSTKLEDSAMYFCASNTLGQGNTIYFGEGSWLTVV.

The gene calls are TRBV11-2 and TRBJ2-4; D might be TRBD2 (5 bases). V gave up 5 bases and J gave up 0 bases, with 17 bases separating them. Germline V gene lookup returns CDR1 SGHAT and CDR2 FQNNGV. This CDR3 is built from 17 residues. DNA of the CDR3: TGTGCCAGCAGCCTACTGAGAGAGGGCCGAGCCAAAAACATTCAGTACTTC. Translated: CASSLLREGRAKNIQYF.

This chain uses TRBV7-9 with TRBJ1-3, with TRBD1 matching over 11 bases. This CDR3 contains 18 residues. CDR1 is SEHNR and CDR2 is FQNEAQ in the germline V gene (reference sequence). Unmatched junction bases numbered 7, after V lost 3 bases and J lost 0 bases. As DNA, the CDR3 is TGTGCCAGCAGCTTCTCTCGGGGACAGGGGGTCTCTGGAAACACCATATATTTT. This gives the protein CASSFSRGQGVSGNTIYF.

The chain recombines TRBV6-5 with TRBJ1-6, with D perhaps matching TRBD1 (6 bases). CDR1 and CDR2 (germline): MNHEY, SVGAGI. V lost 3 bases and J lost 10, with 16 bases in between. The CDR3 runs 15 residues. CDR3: CASSYQGTPKSPLHF. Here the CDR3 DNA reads TGTGCCAGCAGTTATCAGGGGACGCCTAAATCACCCCTCCACTTT.